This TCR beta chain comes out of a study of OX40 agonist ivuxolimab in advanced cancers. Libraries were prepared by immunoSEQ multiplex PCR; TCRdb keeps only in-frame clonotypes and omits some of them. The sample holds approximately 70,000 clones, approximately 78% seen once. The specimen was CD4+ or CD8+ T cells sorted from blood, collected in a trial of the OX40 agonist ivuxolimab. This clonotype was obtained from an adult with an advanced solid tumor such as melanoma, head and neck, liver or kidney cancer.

The CDR3 spells CASRRTGNTEAFF. The CDR3 DNA sequence: TGTGCCAGCAGGAGGACAGGGAACACTGAAGCTTTCTTT. V is TRBV6-6 and J is TRBJ1-1; 7 bases line up with TRBD1. CDR1 and CDR2 from the germline V gene are MNHNY and SVGAGI (reference sequence). There are 13 residues in the CDR3. With 6 bases clipped from V and 1 base from J, the junction kept 2 bases outside the gene matches.